This T cell receptor beta chain was observed in a study of blood T cell repertoires in COVID-19. The cohort comprised adults aged roughly 18 to 90 years residing in approximately 25 US areas. Cohort 3 recovered donors had two negative PCRs, clearance, or symptom resolution. As to this clone: One junction end disagrees with the germline gene, perhaps due to a read error.

Germline V CDR1 and CDR2: MNHNS, SASEGT. This CDR3 has 14 residues. Clones were read by immunoSEQ multiplex PCR, and TCRdb kept only the in-frame ones, dropping some. The sample has a few hundred thousand clones, around 90% seen once. The sequenced sample consisted of PBMCs or T cells enriched from blood (not recorded which). This chain joins TRBV6-1 and TRBJ1-2; tentative D call: TRBD1 (5 bases). This receptor was obtained from a woman aged 30 to 39 who had recovered from COVID-19. For the CDR3, the DNA is TGTGCCAGCAGTGAAGCGCAACCCGGGTATTGGGACTACTTC. Residues: CASSEAQPGYWDYF.